Below, 19 T cell receptor beta chains from the same sample are listed, as sequenced in a study of cytomegalovirus exposure and HLA in healthy donors. The data were produced by immunoSEQ multiplex PCR, yet TCRdb's version contains in-frame clones alone and is incomplete. The sample lists 250,000 to 300,000 clones; 65% to 90% were seen once. The source material was PBMCs. Receptors originate from a woman aged 18-30 years in good health and CMV-seronegative.

This clone was picked up one time. The chain links TRBV5-1 to TRBJ1-1; 9 positions agree with TRBD1. V shed 3 bases and J 10 bases; nucleotides not matched to a gene: 10. The CDR3 totals 14 residues. In germline, CDR1 is SGHRS, CDR2 YFSETQ. CDR3 residues: CASSSGTGTFRAFF. The CDR3 region has the DNA TGCGCCAGCAGCTCCGGGACAGGGACCTTCCGAGCTTTCTTT.

This clone appeared once. The rearrangement joins TRBV29-1 to TRBJ1-2; 9 bases map to TRBD1. The CDR3 sequence is 13 residues long. Per the germline V gene, CDR1 is SQVTM and CDR2 is ANQGSEA. Unmatched junction bases numbered 6, after V lost 7 bases and J lost 3 bases. The CDR3, as DNA: TGCAGCGGTGGGACAGGGAGTGACTATGGCTACACCTTC. This translates into CSGGTGSDYGYTF.

The DNA of the CDR3 is TGTGCCAGCAGACCCCTAGGCCATGAGCAGTTCTTC. Encoded protein: CASRPLGHEQFF. J is TRBJ2-1 and V is TRBV6-6, with no clear D. This CDR3 is built from 12 residues. Trimming stripped 6 bases from V and 8 bases from J, with 11 bases between. Germline V gives CDR1 MNHNY, CDR2 SVGAGI (reference sequence).

This chain uses TRBV7-2 with TRBJ1-3; 7 bases align to TRBD1. Germline V gene sequence: CDR1 SGHTA, CDR2 FQGNSA. The CDR3 runs 16 residues. Trimming cost V 6 bases and J 0 bases; bases outside gene matches: 8. This chain's CDR3 is CASSRDSLPSGNTIYF. The CDR3 DNA follows: TGTGCCAGCAGTCGGGACAGTTTGCCCTCTGGAAACACCATATATTTT. Variable domain in full (rest from reference TRBV7-2 and TRBJ1-3): GAGVSQSPSNKVTEKGKDVELRCDPISGHTALYWYRQSLGQGLEFLIYFQGNSAPDKSGLPSDRFSAERTGGSVSTLTIQRTQQEDSAVYLCASSRDSLPSGNTIYFGEGSWLTVV.

The chain uses TRBV5-6 and TRBJ1-2; 8 bases are a match to TRBD1. The V gene end was trimmed by 4 bases and the J gene end by 8 bases; junction bases not matched to a gene: 16. Per the germline V gene, CDR1 is SGHDT and CDR2 is YYEEEE. The CDR3 has 16 amino acids. The CDR3 nucleotides are TGTGCCAGCAGCAAGGGACAGGTACCTCCTCTATGGGGCTACACCTTC. The encoded protein is CASSKGQVPPLWGYTF.

V and J are TRBV10-3 and TRBJ1-5; no clear D. CDR3 length equals 13 residues. Trimming removed 10 bases at V and 0 bases at J, with 10 bases between. Germline CDR1 ENHRY, CDR2 SYGVKD. CDR3 DNA sequence: TGTGCCACCTCTCCTGTTAGCAATCAGCCCCAGCATTTT. It is translated as CATSPVSNQPQHF.

V usage is TRBV10-3 and J usage is TRBJ2-1, with a possible D match to TRBD1 (5 bases). The CDR3 loop spans 15 amino acids. With 6 bases removed from V and 3 bases from J, the gap between germline ends came to 15 bases. Germline CDR1 reads ENHRY; CDR2 reads SYGVKD. The DNA of the CDR3 is TGTGCCATCAGGAGTTCCAGTCAGGGCTACAATGAGCAGTTCTTC. This translates into CAIRSSSQGYNEQFF.

The gene calls are TRBV5-1 and TRBJ1-1; no clear D gene. Germline values: CDR1 SGHRS, CDR2 YFSETQ. V was trimmed by 0 bases and J by 1 base, leaving 7 bases between them. The CDR3 length is 14 residues. Here the CDR3 DNA reads TGCGCCAGCAGCTTGGAACTGTGGAACACTGAAGCTTTCTTT. Translated: CASSLELWNTEAFF.

This clone was counted only a few times. The rearrangement uses TRBV4-1 and TRBJ1-6; D is perhaps TRBD1 (6 bases). The CDR3 is made up of 15 amino acids. V lost 3 bases, J lost 8 bases, and 14 bases lay in between. Per the germline V gene, CDR1 is MGHRA and CDR2 is YSYEKL. The CDR3 DNA is TGCGCCAGCAGCCAGGAGGATAGACAGGATTCACCCCTCCACTTT. This gives the protein CASSQEDRQDSPLHF.

This clone was counted once. This likely reflects a read error, since a far larger clone is one base away. The chain combines TRBV4-2 with TRBJ2-1, with a tentative D call TRBD2 (6 bases). CDR1 is LGHNA, CDR2 YNFKEQ, per germline. The ends were cut back, 2 bases at V and 11 bases at J, with 13 bases in the middle. The CDR3 consists of 13 residues. The CDR3 region has the DNA TGTGCCAGCAGCCAATTTGGGACTCCGAAGCAGTTCTTC. Translating it yields CASSQFGTPKQFF.

The V call is TRBV5-1, the J call TRBJ2-1, with D possibly being TRBD2 (6 bases). CDR3 length: 15 amino acids. Trimming shortened V by 3 bases and J by 9 bases, and 19 bases separated the two germline ends. The germline V gene encodes CDR1 SGHRS and CDR2 YFSETQ. CDR3 in amino acids: CASSWTGEKAAEQFF. The CDR3 DNA reads as TGCGCCAGCAGCTGGACGGGGGAAAAAGCGGCTGAGCAGTTCTTC.

This sequence joins TRBV7-2 and TRBJ2-7; D is undetermined. The CDR3 is 13 residues long. The germline V and J ends were trimmed by 3 bases and 2 bases, with 8 bases remaining between them. Germline CDR1 is SGHTA and CDR2 is FQGNSA. The CDR3 region is CASSFLVAYEQYF. The CDR3 DNA reads as TGTGCCAGCAGCTTCTTAGTCGCCTACGAGCAGTACTTC.

This chain uses TRBV6-1 with TRBJ2-7; no definite D call. Germline V gene data show CDR1 as MNHNS and CDR2 as SASEGT. Trimming left V 5 bases short and J 5 bases short, with 16 bases between. This CDR3 is 14 amino acids long. The CDR3 DNA reads as TGTGCCAGCAGTTTCACGATAGTAAACGACGAGCAGTACTTC. Encoded protein: CASSFTIVNDEQYF.

The chain employs TRBV29-1 and TRBJ2-7; 7 positions agree with TRBD2. V lost 6 bases to trimming and J lost 4 bases; unmatched junction nucleotides: 9. Germline V lookup: CDR1 SQVTM, CDR2 ANQGSEA. The CDR3 is 13 amino acids. CDR3 sequence reads: CSVSGAGEYEQYF. The CDR3 DNA sequence: TGCAGCGTCTCTGGGGCGGGAGAATACGAGCAGTACTTC.

The chain joins TRBV18 to TRBJ1-1, with 7 bases fitting TRBD1. Looked up from germline, CDR1 is KGHSH and CDR2 is LQKENI. This CDR3 contains 15 residues. After removal of 3 bases from V and 2 bases from J, the junction contained 6 bases not matched to a gene. The CDR3 protein is CASSPGQWKNTEAFF. Written as DNA, the CDR3 is TGTGCCAGCTCACCGGGACAGTGGAAAAACACTGAAGCTTTCTTT.

This chain uses TRBV6-5 with TRBJ1-5; D is perhaps TRBD1 (5 bases). V was cut by 8 bases and J by 2 bases, with 16 bases left in between. This CDR3 spans 15 amino acids. In germline, CDR1 is MNHEY, CDR2 SVGAGI. CDR3 sequence (DNA): TGTGCCAGCCGCAAGGGGTTAGGTGGCAATCAGCCCCAGCATTTT. Translation gives CASRKGLGGNQPQHF.

The rearrangement links TRBV11-2 to TRBJ2-7; D gene unclear. The CDR3 is made up of 13 amino acids. The germline CDR1 and CDR2 sequences are SGHAT and FQNNGV. V was clipped by 5 bases and J by 0 bases, with 8 bases between them. The CDR3 nucleotides are TGTGCCAGCAGCGTACTACTCTCCTACGAGCAGTACTTC. Its translation: CASSVLLSYEQYF. Supplemented by reference TRBV11-2 and TRBJ2-7, the full variable domain reads EAGVAQSPRYKIIEKRQSVAFWCNPISGHATLYWYQQILGQGPKLLIQFQNNGVVDDSQLPKDRFSAERLKGVDSTLKIQPAKLEDSAVYLCASSVLLSYEQYFGPGTRLTVT.

The CDR3 reads CASSLEGRDEQYF. CDR3 DNA: TGTGCCAGCAGCTTAGAGGGCAGGGACGAGCAGTACTTC. This chain joins TRBV11-3 and TRBJ2-7; maybe TRBD1 (5 bases). Germline CDR1 reads SGHNT; CDR2 reads YENEEA. The length of the CDR3 is 13 residues. Trimming took off 0 bases at V and 5 bases at J, with 8 bases between the two ends.

This clone was detected a few times. The chain uses TRBV30 and TRBJ1-1; D is unclear. V gave up 3 bases and J gave up 11 bases, with 13 bases separating them. The germline V gene encodes CDR1 GTSNPN and CDR2 SVGIG (reference sequence). CDR3 length: 11 amino acids. CDR3 bases: TGTGCCTGGAGCTATGGAGGTTGGGCTTTCTTT. Amino acid sequence: CAWSYGGWAFF.